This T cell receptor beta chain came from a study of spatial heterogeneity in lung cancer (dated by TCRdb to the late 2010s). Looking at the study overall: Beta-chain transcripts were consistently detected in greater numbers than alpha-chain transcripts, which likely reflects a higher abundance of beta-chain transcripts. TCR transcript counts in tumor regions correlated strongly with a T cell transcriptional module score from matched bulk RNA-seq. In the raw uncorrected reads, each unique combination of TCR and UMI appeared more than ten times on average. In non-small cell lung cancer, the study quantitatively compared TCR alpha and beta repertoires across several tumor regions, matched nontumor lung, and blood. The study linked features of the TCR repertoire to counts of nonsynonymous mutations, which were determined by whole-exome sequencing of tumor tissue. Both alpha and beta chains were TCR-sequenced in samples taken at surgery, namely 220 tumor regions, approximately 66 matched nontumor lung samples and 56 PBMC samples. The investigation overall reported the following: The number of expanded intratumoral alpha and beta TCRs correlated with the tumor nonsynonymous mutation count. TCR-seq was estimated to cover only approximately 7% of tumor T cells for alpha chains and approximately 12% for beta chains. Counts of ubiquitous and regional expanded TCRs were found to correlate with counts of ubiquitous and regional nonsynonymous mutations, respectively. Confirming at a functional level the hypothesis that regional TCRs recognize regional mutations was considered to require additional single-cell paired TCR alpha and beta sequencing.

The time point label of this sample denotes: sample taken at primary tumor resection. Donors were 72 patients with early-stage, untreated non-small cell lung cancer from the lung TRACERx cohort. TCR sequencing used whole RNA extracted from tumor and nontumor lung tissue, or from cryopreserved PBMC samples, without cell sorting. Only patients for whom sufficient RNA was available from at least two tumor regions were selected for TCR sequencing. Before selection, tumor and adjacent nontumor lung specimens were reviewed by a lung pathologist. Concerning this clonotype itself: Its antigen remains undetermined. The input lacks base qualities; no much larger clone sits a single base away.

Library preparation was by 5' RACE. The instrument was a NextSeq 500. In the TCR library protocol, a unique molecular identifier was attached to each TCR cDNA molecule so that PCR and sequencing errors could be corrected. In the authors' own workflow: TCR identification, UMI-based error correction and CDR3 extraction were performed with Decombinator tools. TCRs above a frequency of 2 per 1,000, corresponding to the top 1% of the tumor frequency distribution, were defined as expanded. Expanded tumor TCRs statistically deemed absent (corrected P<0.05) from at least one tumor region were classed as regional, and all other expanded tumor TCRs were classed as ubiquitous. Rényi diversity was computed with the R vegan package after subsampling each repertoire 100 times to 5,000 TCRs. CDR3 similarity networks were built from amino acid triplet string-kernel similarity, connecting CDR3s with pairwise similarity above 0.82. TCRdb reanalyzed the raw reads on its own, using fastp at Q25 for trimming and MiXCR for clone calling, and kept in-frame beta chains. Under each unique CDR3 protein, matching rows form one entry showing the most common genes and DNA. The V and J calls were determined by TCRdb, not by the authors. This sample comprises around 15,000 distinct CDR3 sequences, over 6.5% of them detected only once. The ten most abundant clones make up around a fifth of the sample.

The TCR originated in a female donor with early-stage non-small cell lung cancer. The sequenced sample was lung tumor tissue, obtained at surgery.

The DNA is as follows: TGTGCCAGCAGCTTATCGGGAATGGGGTGCCTTCCCCAGCATTTT. Its translation reads: CASSLSGMGCLPQHF. Recombination joined TRBV7-2 with TRBJ1-5, with no confidently assigned D gene. V and J lose 2 bases and 10 bases, and a span of 18 bases separates them. The CDR3, from cysteine to phenylalanine, totals 15 residues. The CDR3 DNA has 45 bases and is translated from base 1. For CDR1 and CDR2, the germline V gene lists SGHTA and FQGNSA.